The entry below describes one TCR beta chain. This CDR3 is built from 16 residues. With V trimmed by 4 bases and J by 1 base, 6 bases remained unmatched. Per the germline V gene, CDR1 is SGDLS and CDR2 is YYNGEE. Sequenced by immunoSEQ multiplex PCR; TCRdb stores in-frame clones only, minus some. The sample has roughly 120,000 clones, approximately 93% seen once; the top ten hold 7.8%. This sample is part of a study of control samples from healthy donors and cancer patients. This clonotype was sampled from a woman younger than 35 in good health. The sample comprised blood. The chain employs TRBV9 and TRBJ2-2; 8 nucleotides agree with TRBD2. CDR3 sequence reads: CASSKTGTRNTGELFF. The CDR3 region has the DNA TGTGCCAGCAGCAAGACCGGGACTAGGAACACCGGGGAGCTGTTTTTT.